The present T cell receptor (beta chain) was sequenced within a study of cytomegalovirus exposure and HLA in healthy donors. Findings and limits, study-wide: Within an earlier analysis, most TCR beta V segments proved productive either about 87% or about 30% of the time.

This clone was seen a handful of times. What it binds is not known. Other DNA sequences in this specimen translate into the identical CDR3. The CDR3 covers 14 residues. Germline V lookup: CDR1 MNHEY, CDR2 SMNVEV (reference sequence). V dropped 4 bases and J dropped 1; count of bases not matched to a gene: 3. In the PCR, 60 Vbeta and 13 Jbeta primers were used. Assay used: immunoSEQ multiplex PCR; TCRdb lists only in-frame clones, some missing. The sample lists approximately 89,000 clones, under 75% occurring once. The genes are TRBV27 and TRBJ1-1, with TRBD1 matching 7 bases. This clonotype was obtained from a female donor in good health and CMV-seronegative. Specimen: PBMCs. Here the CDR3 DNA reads TGTGCCAGCAGTTCTCAGGGGGAGAACACTGAAGCTTTCTTT. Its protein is CASSSQGENTEAFF.